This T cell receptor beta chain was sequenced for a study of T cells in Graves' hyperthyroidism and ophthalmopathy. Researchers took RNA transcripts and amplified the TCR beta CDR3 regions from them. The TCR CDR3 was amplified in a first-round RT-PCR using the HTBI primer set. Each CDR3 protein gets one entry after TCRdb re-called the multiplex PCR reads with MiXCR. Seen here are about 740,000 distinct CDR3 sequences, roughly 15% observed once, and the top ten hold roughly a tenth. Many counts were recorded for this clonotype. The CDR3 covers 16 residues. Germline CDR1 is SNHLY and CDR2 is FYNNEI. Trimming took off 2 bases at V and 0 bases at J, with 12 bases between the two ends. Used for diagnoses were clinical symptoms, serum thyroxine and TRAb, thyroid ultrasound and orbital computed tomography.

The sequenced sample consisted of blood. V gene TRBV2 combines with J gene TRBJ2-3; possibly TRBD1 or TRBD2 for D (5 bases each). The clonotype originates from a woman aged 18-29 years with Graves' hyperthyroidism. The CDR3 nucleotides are TGTGCCAGCAGTGAATTCGGGACGGCGAGCACAGATACGCAGTATTTT. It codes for CASSEFGTASTDTQYF.